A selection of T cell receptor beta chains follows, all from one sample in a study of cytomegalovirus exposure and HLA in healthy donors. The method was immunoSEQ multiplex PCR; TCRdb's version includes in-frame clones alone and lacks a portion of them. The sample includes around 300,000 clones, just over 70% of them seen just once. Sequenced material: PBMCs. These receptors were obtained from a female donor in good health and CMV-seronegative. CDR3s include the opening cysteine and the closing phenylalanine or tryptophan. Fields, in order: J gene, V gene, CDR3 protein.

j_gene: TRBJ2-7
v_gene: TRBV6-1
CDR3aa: CASSESFTRTDEQYF

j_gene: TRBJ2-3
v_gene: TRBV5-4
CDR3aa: CASSWTGGKLDTQYF

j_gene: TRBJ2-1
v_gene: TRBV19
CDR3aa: CASSRGDYNEQFF

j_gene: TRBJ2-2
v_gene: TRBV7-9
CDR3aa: CASTPRLDTGELFF

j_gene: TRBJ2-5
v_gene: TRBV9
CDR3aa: CASSVALPAGRGETQYF

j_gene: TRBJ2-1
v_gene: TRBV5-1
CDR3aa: CASSPEGTPQWNEQFF

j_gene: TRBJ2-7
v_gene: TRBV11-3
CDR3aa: CASSLEVGQGLTQYF

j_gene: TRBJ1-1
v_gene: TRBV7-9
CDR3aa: CSSSNLRDRGFTEAFF

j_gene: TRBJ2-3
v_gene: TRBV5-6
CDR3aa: CASSFLDSSTDTQYF

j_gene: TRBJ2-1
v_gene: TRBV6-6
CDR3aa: CASNGLPHEQFF

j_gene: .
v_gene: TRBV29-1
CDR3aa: CSVETEFPGYEQYF

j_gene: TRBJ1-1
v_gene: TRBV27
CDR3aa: CASSLQGGGTEAFF

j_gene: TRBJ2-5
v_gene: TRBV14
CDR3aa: CASSHPWTSGEETQYF

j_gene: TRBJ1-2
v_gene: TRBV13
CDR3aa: CASSLGLMDEGDGYTF

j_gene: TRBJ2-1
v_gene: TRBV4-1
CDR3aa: CASSHREGSSYNEQFF

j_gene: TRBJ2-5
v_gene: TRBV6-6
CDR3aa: CASSYSGGVETQYF

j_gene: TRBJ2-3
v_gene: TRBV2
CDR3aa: CASSEGLADLTDTQYF

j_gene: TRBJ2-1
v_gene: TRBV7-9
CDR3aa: CASRSSGRDYNEQFF

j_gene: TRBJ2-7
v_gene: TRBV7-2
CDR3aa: CASSLVGTSESEQYF

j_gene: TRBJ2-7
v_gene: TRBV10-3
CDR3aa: CAISNGSPYEQYF

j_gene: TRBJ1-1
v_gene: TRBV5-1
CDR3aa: CASSRRTGGGTEAFF

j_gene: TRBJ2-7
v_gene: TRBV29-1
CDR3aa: CSAQVSYEQYF

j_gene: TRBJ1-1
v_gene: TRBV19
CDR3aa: CASRKTPGSNEAFF

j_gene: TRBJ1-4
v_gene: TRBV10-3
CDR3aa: CAISDALPHPGTFLATNEKLFF

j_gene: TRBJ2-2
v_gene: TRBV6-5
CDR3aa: CASSYPLAGGLGELFF

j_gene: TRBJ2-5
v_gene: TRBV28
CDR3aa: CASSYQTGGGGETQYF

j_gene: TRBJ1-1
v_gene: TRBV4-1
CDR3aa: CASSQTRRGNTEAFF

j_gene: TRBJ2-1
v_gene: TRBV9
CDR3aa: CASSVGFGTSGINEQFF

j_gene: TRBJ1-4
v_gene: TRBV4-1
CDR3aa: CASSQILKGTGEKLFF

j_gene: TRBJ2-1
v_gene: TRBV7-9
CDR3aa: CASSSDNEQFF

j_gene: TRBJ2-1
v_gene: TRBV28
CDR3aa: CASSSNNFGLSSYNEQFF

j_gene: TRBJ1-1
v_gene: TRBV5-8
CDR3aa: CASSLVLGTHYTEAFF

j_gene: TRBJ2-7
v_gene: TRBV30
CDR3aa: CAWSARGWDRLTYEQYF

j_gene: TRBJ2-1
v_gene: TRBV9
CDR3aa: CASSPAEGLPSYNEQFF

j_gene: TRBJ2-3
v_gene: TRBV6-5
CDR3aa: CASSSLGGPTDTQYF

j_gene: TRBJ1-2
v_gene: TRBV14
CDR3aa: CASSQEYSRGYTF

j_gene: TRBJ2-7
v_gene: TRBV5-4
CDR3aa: CASSLEQGGPSYEQYF

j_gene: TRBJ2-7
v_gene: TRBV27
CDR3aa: CASSDGLAGGEQYF

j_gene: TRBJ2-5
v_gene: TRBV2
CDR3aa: CASSEAPTGPGETQYF

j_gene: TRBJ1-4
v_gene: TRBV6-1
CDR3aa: CASKGTATNEKLFF

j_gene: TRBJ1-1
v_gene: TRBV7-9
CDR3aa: CSSSPTGNTEAFF

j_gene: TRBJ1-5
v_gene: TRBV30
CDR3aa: CAWSPGGKSNQPQHF

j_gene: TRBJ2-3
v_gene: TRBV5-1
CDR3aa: CASSLDPGTDTQYF

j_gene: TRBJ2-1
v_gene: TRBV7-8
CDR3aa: CASSLGAGGAVNEQFF

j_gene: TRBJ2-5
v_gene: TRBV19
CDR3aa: CASSRYGVQETQYF

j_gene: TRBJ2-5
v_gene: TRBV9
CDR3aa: CASSVEGLAGAETQYF

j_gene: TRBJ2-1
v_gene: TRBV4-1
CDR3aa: CASSRTGYNEQFF

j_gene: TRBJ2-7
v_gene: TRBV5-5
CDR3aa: CASSSGQVYEQYF

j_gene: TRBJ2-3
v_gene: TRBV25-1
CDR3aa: CASSEDRGYGGTDTQYF

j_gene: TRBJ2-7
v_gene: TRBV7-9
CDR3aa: CAIGTPTARYEQYF